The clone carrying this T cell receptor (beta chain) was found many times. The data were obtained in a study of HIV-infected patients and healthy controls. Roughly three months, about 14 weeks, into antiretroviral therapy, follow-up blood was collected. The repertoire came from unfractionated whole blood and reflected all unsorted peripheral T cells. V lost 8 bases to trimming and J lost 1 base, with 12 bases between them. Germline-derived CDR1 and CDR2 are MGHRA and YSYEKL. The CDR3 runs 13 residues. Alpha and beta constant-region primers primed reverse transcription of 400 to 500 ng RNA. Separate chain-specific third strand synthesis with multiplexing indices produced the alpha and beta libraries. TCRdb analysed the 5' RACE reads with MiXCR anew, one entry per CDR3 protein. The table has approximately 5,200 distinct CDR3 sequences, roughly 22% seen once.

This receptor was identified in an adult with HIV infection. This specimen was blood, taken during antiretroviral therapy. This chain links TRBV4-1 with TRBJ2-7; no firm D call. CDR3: CASPLLGSYEQYF. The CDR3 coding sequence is TGCGCCAGCCCGCTACTGGGGTCCTACGAGCAGTACTTC.